The sequence of this TCR beta chain was determined in a study of OX40 agonist ivuxolimab in advanced cancers. Study-level information: Each dose-escalation patient presented with hepatocellular carcinoma, melanoma, renal cell or head and neck cancer. Allowance was made for prior anti-PD-1, anti-PD-L1 or anti-CTLA-4 therapy, and about 44% had some.

Autoimmune disease history or systemic immunosuppression was exclusionary. Clones were sequenced by immunoSEQ multiplex PCR, and TCRdb holds only the in-frame ones, with some missing. Of 70,000 to 80,000 clones in the sample, around 90% were seen once. Worth noting for this clone: Its antigen remains unidentified.

Study-wide findings and caveats: Mean expanded clone counts were higher in CD8+ than CD4+ T cells.

Trimming removed 5 bases at V and 3 bases at J, with 13 bases between. Germline-derived CDR1 and CDR2 are GTSNPN and SVGIG (reference sequence). This CDR3 comprises 13 residues. The gene calls are TRBV30 and TRBJ1-1; D is possibly TRBD1 (6 bases). The receptor's source is an adult with an advanced solid tumor such as melanoma, head and neck, liver or kidney cancer. The material was CD4+ or CD8+ T cells sorted from blood, obtained in a trial of the OX40 agonist ivuxolimab. CDR3 region: CAWRWGQDTEAFF. The CDR3 coding sequence is TGTGCCTGGCGATGGGGGCAGGACACTGAAGCTTTCTTT.